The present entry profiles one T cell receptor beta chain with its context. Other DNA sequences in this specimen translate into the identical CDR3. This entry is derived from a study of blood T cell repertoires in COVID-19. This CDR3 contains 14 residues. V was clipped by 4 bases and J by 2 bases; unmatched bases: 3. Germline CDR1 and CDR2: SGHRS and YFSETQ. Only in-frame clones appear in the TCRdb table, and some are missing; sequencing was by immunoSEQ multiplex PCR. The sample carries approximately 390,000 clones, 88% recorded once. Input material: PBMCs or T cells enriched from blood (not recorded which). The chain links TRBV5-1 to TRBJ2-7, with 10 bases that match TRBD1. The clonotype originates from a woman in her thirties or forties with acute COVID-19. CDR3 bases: TGCGCCAGCAGCCCAGGGACAGGGGCCTACGAGCAGTACTTC. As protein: CASSPGTGAYEQYF.